This T cell receptor (beta chain) was documented in a study of blood T cells in healthy people across ages. This clonotype was seen at least ten times. Its antigen remains unknown. For the second PCR, which ran for roughly 6 to 12 cycles, a sample-barcoded 5' primer and a J-beta primer mix were used. Every cDNA molecule carried a tag from a template-switch adaptor bearing 12 random nucleotides. TCRdb re-called the 5' RACE reads through MiXCR, storing one row per CDR3 protein. The repertoire includes hundreds of thousands of distinct CDR3 sequences, under 30% of them detected once, and around 16% sits in the top ten. General study results and limits: Age advanced and TCR beta diversity per million T cells fell, roughly linearly. With unsorted PBMCs, a conclusive comparison of naive versus antigen-experienced cells was not possible.

Input material: blood. This TCR derives from a woman over 75 in good health.

The CDR3, as DNA: TGTGCCAGCAGTGACCCCTTTAGACAGATCTCTGGGGCCAACGTCCTGACTTTC. Its protein product is CASSDPFRQISGANVLTF. The gene calls are TRBV6-1 and TRBJ2-6; weak D call: TRBD1 (5 bases). This CDR3 region has 18 residues. CDR1 MNHNS and CDR2 SASEGT come from the germline V gene. Deletions cut 3 bases from V and 0 bases from J, with 15 bases between.